This T cell receptor beta chain was profiled in a study of T cell responses to AZD1222 COVID-19 vaccine (dated by TCRdb to the early 2020s). Broadly, across the study: A total of around 240 trial participants underwent TCR sequencing, of whom around 200 received two doses of AZD1222 and some 25 received two doses of the MenACWY control vaccine. Enrollment into the trials was organized by age into subgroups of 18-55, 56-69 and 70-plus years, and those subgroups contained roughly 150, 30 and 60 TCR-sequenced participants, respectively. Findings and caveats that apply to the study as a whole: Participants were mostly white British and included more females than males, and it was suggested by the authors that clonal diversity may have been underestimated. In the small 56-69-year group, the increase in depth fell short of significance, most likely because of low power. CD4 TCRs associated with the vaccine covered the entire spike protein, and the dominant responses were in regions 160-218 and 743-854. After two AZD1222 doses, both the breadth and the depth of spike-specific TCRs were significantly higher than at day 0 and than in MenACWY recipients. Only five or six AZD1222 recipients were SARS-CoV-2 seropositive at baseline, limiting conclusions about previously exposed vaccinees. Because no samples from the day 14 peak response were available, repertoires could be characterized only after the peak T cell response. Reportedly, almost half of the unique spike-specific TCRs recognized epitopes lying outside the regions that are mutated in the B.1.351 and B.1.1.7 variants.

The CDR3 regions of human TCRbeta chains were subjected to immunosequencing. The study's own analysis went as follows. Repertoire TCRs were checked for matches against a reference library of SARS-CoV-2-specific TCRs that had been generated using the MIRA antigen-specificity platform. Breadth was defined as the fraction of unique TCRs that were SARS-CoV-2-associated. Depth was defined as the fraction of total T cells that were SARS-CoV-2-associated. Using the MIRA data, each spike-specific TCR was mapped to the spike region that the TCR reacts to and placed in a CD4 or CD8 class. Log10-transformed breadth and depth values were compared by one-way ANOVA with Sidak's multiple comparisons tests. This is the immuneACCESS table as TCRdb keeps it, with only in-frame sequences that have V and J called. A part of the clones is gone; compared with another copy, unresolved V genes explain less than half, and the rest is unexplained. The V and J calls and the clone size are those of that table, but D and trimming were determined from the DNA. This sample's clone table shows over 130,000 clones. The ten largest clones add up to roughly 2% of the sample.

For this clone: The antigen this receptor binds is unknown.

Reading the label with the study, this specimen's time point is: baseline before first vaccination. Vaccinee samples came from UK trials COV001 and COV002, including a single-blind randomized controlled phase 2/3 trial of AZD1222 (ChAdOx1 nCoV-19) in healthy adults. For TCRbeta chain sequencing, PBMC samples were collected from trial participants at day 0 and at day 28 after the second dose. As encoded in the germline V gene, CDR1 is ENHRY while CDR2 is SYGVKD. V is reduced by 3 bases and J by 6 bases, leaving a spacing of 12 bases between them. Counted from cysteine to phenylalanine, this CDR3 has 13 amino acids. Only the CDR3 region is kept as DNA, spanning 39 bases read in frame from base 1.

Sequencing was carried out using peripheral blood. The V and J segments used are TRBV10-3 and TRBJ2-7; the best D guess is TRBD1, with 5 bases matching. The receptor comes from an adult in good health. The DNA sequence is as follows: TGTGCCATCAGTGAATTGACAGTCTCCGAGCAGTACTTC. It encodes CAISELTVSEQYF.